The 24 T cell receptor beta chains listed next were all sequenced from one sample in a study of blood T cell repertoires in COVID-19. The method was immunoSEQ multiplex PCR; TCRdb's version includes in-frame clones alone and lacks a portion of them. Of 250,000 to 350,000 clones listed, 80% to 90% were seen once; the top ten hold about 6%. Material for sequencing was peripheral blood. The origin of the receptors is a young man who had recovered from COVID-19.

This rearrangement joins TRBV4-1 to TRBJ2-3; maybe TRBD1 (5 bases). The germline V and J ends were trimmed by 3 bases and 7 bases, with 23 bases remaining between them. Germline-derived CDR1 and CDR2 are MGHRA and YSYEKL. This CDR3 region has 17 residues. The CDR3 region has the DNA TGCGCCAGCAGCCATGACCCGGACCGGATAAAGGGGTATACGCAGTATTTT. Its protein product is CASSHDPDRIKGYTQYF.

This chain links TRBV21-1 with TRBJ2-7; TRBD2 is taken as the D call from the table, unchecked against the DNA. TRBV21-1 is classified as a pseudogene. The CDR3 sequence is 16 residues long. CDR3 nucleotide sequence: TGTGCCAGCAGCAAAAGGGGTAGCGGAAAAACCTACGAGCAGTACTTC. Protein product: CASSKRGSGKTYEQYF.

The chain combines TRBV29-1 with TRBJ1-1; the match to TRBD1 covers 7 bases. The J segment lost 10 bases and the V segment lost 6 bases, leaving 14 bases of the junction unmatched. CDR3 length: 13 amino acids. Germline assignment: CDR1 SQVTM and CDR2 ANQGSEA. CDR3 region: CSVSLTGSMVAFF. CDR3 nucleotides: TGCAGCGTCTCCTTGACAGGGTCGATGGTAGCTTTCTTT.

This chain connects TRBV6-6 to TRBJ1-2, with D unresolved. The CDR3 spans 13 residues. Germline CDR1 is MNHNY and CDR2 is SVGAGI (reference sequence). The V end lost 2 bases, the J end lost 8 bases, and 12 bases lay between the germline ends. CDR3 sequence: CASSYAEASGYTF. The CDR3 DNA reads TGTGCCAGCAGTTACGCAGAGGCATCCGGCTACACCTTC.

This chain connects TRBV10-2 to TRBJ1-2; D might be TRBD1 (5 bases). Germline loops: CDR1 WSHSY, CDR2 SAAADI. V dropped 8 bases and J dropped 8 bases, with 24 bases sitting between them. The CDR3 is made up of 15 amino acids. The CDR3, as DNA: TGCGCCAGCGCCCCTGGGGGGACGGCTGGAATAGGCTACACCTTC. Translating gives CASAPGGTAGIGYTF.

This rearrangement joins TRBV6-5 to TRBJ1-6; 10 bases are a match to TRBD1. V trimming: 0 bases; J trimming: 8 bases; junction bases outside the gene matches: 1. Germline CDR1 and CDR2: MNHEY and SVGAGI. The CDR3 has 15 residues. CDR3 nucleotides: TGTGCCAGCAGTTACTCCGGGACAGGGGATTCACCCCTCCACTTT. Translating gives CASSYSGTGDSPLHF.

Comments on this clone: The same CDR3 arises from other DNA sequences in this sample as well. The chain carries TRBV7-9 and TRBJ1-2, with 9 bases fitting TRBD1. The J segment lost 6 bases and the V segment lost 4 bases, leaving 3 bases of the junction unmatched. CDR3 size: 13 residues. From germline, CDR1 is SEHNR and CDR2 FQNEAQ (reference sequence). CDR3 DNA: TGTGCCAGCAGCTCACAGGGGGCTGATGGCTACACCTTC. Protein sequence: CASSSQGADGYTF.

The chain carries TRBV6-2 or TRBV6-3 and TRBJ1-5, with a weak D call TRBD1 (6 bases). The V gene lost 2 bases and the J gene lost 0 bases, with 17 bases spanning the gap. Germline V CDR1 and CDR2: MNHEY, SVGEGT. The CDR3 has 18 residues. CDR3 sequence reads: CASSYDVVQGHSNQPQHF. The CDR3 DNA sequence: TGTGCCAGCAGTTACGACGTGGTTCAGGGGCATAGCAATCAGCCCCAGCATTTT.

V is TRBV7-2 and J is TRBJ2-7, with TRBD2 matching over 7 bases. Germline V gene lookup returns CDR1 SGHTA and CDR2 FQGNSA. The trim removed 5 bases at V and 7 bases at J, leaving 2 bases unmatched. CDR3 length equals 11 residues. The CDR3 protein is CASSPLAEQYF. The CDR3 bases are TGTGCCAGCAGCCCACTAGCGGAGCAGTACTTC.

The chain carries TRBV2 and TRBJ1-4, with D possibly TRBD1 on 6 matching bases. Germline-derived CDR1 and CDR2 are SNHLY and FYNNEI. Trimming removed 2 bases at V and 7 bases at J, with 23 bases between. The CDR3 loop spans 18 amino acids. The CDR3 sequence: CASSEWRGTRPRGEKLFF. The CDR3 DNA reads as TGTGCCAGCAGTGAATGGCGGGGGACCCGACCCAGGGGTGAAAAACTGTTTTTT.

The CDR3 reads CASSSLSSQVDEQFF. As DNA, the CDR3 is TGTGCCAGCAGCTCCCTCTCTAGCCAGGTCGATGAGCAGTTCTTC. The chain combines TRBV7-9 with TRBJ2-1, with D possibly matching TRBD2 (5 bases). This CDR3 has 15 amino acids. Trimming shortened V by 4 bases and J by 8 bases, and 18 bases separated the two germline ends. CDR1 and CDR2 (germline): SEHNR, FQNEAQ (reference sequence).

The chain joins TRBV30 to TRBJ1-3; D unresolved. Germline V gene lookup returns CDR1 GTSNPN and CDR2 SVGIG (reference sequence). With 2 bases removed from V and 0 bases from J, the gap between germline ends came to 8 bases. This CDR3 comprises 14 residues. As DNA, the CDR3 is TGTGCCTGGAGTCAGGCCCTCTCTGGAAACACCATATATTTT. Its translation is CAWSQALSGNTIYF. Filled out from reference TRBV30 and TRBJ1-3, the complete variable domain reads SQTIHQWPATLVQPVGSPLSLECTVEGTSNPNLYWYRQAAGRGLQLLFYSVGIGQISSEVPQNLSASRPQDRQFILSSKKLLLSDSGFYLCAWSQALSGNTIYFGEGSWLTVV.

J is TRBJ2-3 and V is TRBV19; 13 bases are a match to TRBD2. There are 15 residues in the CDR3. Trimming cost V 6 bases and J 4 bases; bases outside gene matches: 4. Germline V lookup: CDR1 LNHDA, CDR2 SQIVND (reference sequence). The CDR3 nucleotides read TGTGCCAGTAGACGGACTAGCGGGAGCCCAGATACGCAGTATTTT. It specifies CASRRTSGSPDTQYF.

The chain links TRBV18 to TRBJ1-2; the D gene is possibly TRBD1 (6 bases). The CDR3 contains 15 residues. Germline V CDR1 and CDR2: KGHSH, LQKENI. V dropped 6 bases and J dropped 3 bases, with 17 bases sitting between them. CDR3 amino acids: CASSPEQGRDYGYTF. As DNA, the CDR3 is TGTGCCAGCTCCCCTGAACAGGGAAGAGACTATGGCTACACCTTC.

The chain recombines TRBV7-3 with TRBJ2-2, with TRBD2 matching 9 bases. Germline assignment: CDR1 SGHTA and CDR2 FQGTGA. The length of the CDR3 is 18 residues. Unmatched junction bases numbered 10, after V lost 5 bases and J lost 0 bases. For the CDR3, the DNA is TGTGCCAGCAGCGCCGGAGGTAGCGGGAGTGCGAACACCGGGGAGCTGTTTTTT. Encoded protein: CASSAGGSGSANTGELFF. The variable domain in full, completed from reference TRBV7-3 and TRBJ2-2, reads GAGVSQTPSNKVTEKGKYVELRCDPISGHTALYWYRQSLGQGPEFLIYFQGTGAADDSGLPNDRFFAVRPEGSVSTLKIQRTERGDSAVYLCASSAGGSGSANTGELFFGEGSRLTVL.

This rearrangement joins TRBV6-5 to TRBJ2-3, with a tentative D call TRBD1 (5 bases). The V end lost 5 bases, the J end lost 4 bases, and 10 bases lay between the germline ends. This CDR3 comprises 13 residues. The germline V gene encodes CDR1 MNHEY and CDR2 SVGAGI. The CDR3, as DNA: TGTGCCAGCAGTACCCCCAGGGCAGATACGCAGTATTTT. It yields the protein CASSTPRADTQYF.

This clone was recorded only once. The chain combines TRBV29-1 with TRBJ2-1, with 10 bases aligning to TRBD1. Germline CDR1 and CDR2: SQVTM and ANQGSEA. This CDR3 spans 14 amino acids. Trimming cost V 7 bases and J 7 bases; bases outside gene matches: 10. DNA for the CDR3: TGCAGCGAGGCCGGGACAGGGGATTTGAATGAGCAGTTCTTC. Translated, it gives CSEAGTGDLNEQFF.

This clone was found a few times. The chain is built from TRBV4-2 and TRBJ2-7; D perhaps matches TRBD1 (6 bases). CDR3 size: 16 residues. Germline-derived CDR1 and CDR2 are LGHNA and YNFKEQ. The V gene lost 1 base and the J gene lost 0 bases, with 13 bases spanning the gap. CDR3 residues: CASSQGQGLSSYEQYF. The CDR3 DNA reads TGTGCCAGCAGCCAAGGGCAGGGGTTGAGCTCCTACGAGCAGTACTTC.

About this clone itself: Other DNA sequences from this sample encode an identical CDR3 as well. This chain links TRBV4-1 with TRBJ2-7; perhaps TRBD1 as D (6 bases). CDR3 length: 13 amino acids. CDR1 and CDR2 from the germline V gene are MGHRA and YSYEKL. V lost 1 base and J lost 3, with 7 bases in between. The CDR3 DNA reads as TGCGCCAGCAGCCAAGTCAGGGGCTACGAGCAGTACTTC. It specifies CASSQVRGYEQYF.

This chain uses TRBV7-9 with TRBJ2-2; no definite D call. The length of the CDR3 is 14 residues. Trimming left V 4 bases short and J 2 bases short, with 8 bases between. Germline loops: CDR1 SEHNR, CDR2 FQNEAQ (reference sequence). The chain's CDR3 is CASSSRGNTGELFF. DNA for the CDR3: TGTGCCAGCAGCTCCCGCGGAAACACCGGGGAGCTGTTTTTT.

V gene TRBV23-1 combines with J gene TRBJ1-6, with TRBD1 as a possible D gene (5 bases). TRBV23-1 is noted as an ORF with a role that remains uncertain. The CDR3 length is 17 residues. Trimming removed 3 bases at V and 8 bases at J, with 20 bases between. CDR3 DNA sequence: TGCGCCAGCAGTCACGCCCGGGGGATGAGTGGGGATTCACCCCTCCACTTT. Translated: CASSHARGMSGDSPLHF.

Of note for this clone: Other DNA sequences in this sample translate to the same CDR3. The chain has TRBV3-1 (or the pseudogene TRBV3-2) and TRBJ1-5; tentatively, D is TRBD1 (5 bases). CDR1 and CDR2 (germline): LGHDT, YNNKEL (reference sequence). V lost 0 bases, J lost 2 bases, and 8 bases lay in between. The CDR3 has 15 amino acids. CDR3 region: CASSQDSGGNQPQHF. The DNA for the CDR3 is TGTGCCAGCAGCCAAGATTCGGGGGGCAATCAGCCCCAGCATTTT.

This sequence joins TRBV29-1 and TRBJ2-5, with 15 nucleotides matching TRBD2. The CDR3 totals 16 residues. Trimming took 4 bases from V and 1 from J; bases not matched to a gene: 4. Germline V gene data show CDR1 as SQVTM and CDR2 as ANQGSEA. CDR3 region: CSVGGLAGGFQETQYF. The CDR3 coding sequence is TGCAGCGTTGGTGGACTAGCGGGAGGGTTCCAAGAGACCCAGTACTTC. The full variable domain, rest sourced from reference TRBV29-1 and TRBJ2-5, is SAVISQKPSRDICQRGTSLTIQCQVDSQVTMMFWYRQQPGQSLTLIATANQGSEATYESGFVIDKFPISRPNLTFSTLTVSNMSPEDSSIYLCSVGGLAGGFQETQYFGPGTRLLVL.

This clone was detected only once. The gene calls are TRBV5-1 and TRBJ2-7; 8 bases line up with TRBD2. Germline V gives CDR1 SGHRS, CDR2 YFSETQ. V shed 4 bases and J 6 bases; nucleotides not matched to a gene: 15. The CDR3 length is 16 residues. CDR3 nucleotides: TGCGCCAGCAGCAGAACTCTAGCGGGCCTTAAAGGCGAGCAGTACTTC. This gives the protein CASSRTLAGLKGEQYF.